This T cell receptor beta chain was identified in a study of human T cells and chemical hapten exposure. As for the study in general: On the upper back, patch tests were applied with 0.01% DPC and read at 6 days.

The library labeled individual cDNA molecules by adding unique molecular identifiers to them. Via MiXCR, TCRdb re-called the RACE reads, giving one row per CDR3 protein. The table lists some 400,000 distinct CDR3 sequences, 5.1% of them singletons, with 2% to 3% in the top ten. This clonotype has a handful of counts. The sample's time point: pre-sensitization, week 0. Sample treatment: therapeutic diphenylcyclopropenone sensitization with weekly scalp DPC. Prior to application of each patch test, blood was drawn. Sequencing started from total RNA isolated from unfractionated whole blood. Trimming stripped 6 bases from V and 2 bases from J, with 13 bases between. CDR3 size: 14 residues.

The TCR sequence derives from a woman between 50 and 59 years old with alopecia areata. Some clones in this sample may be carry-over from other donors' samples. Specimen: whole blood, collected in connection with sensitization to the hapten diphenylcyclopropenone (DPC). The genes are TRBV12-3 or TRBV12-4 and TRBJ1-1; D call uncertain. In nucleotides, the CDR3 is TGTGCCAGCAGCTCCCGTCCCCCCAACACTGAAGCTTTCTTT. Translating it yields CASSSRPPNTEAFF.